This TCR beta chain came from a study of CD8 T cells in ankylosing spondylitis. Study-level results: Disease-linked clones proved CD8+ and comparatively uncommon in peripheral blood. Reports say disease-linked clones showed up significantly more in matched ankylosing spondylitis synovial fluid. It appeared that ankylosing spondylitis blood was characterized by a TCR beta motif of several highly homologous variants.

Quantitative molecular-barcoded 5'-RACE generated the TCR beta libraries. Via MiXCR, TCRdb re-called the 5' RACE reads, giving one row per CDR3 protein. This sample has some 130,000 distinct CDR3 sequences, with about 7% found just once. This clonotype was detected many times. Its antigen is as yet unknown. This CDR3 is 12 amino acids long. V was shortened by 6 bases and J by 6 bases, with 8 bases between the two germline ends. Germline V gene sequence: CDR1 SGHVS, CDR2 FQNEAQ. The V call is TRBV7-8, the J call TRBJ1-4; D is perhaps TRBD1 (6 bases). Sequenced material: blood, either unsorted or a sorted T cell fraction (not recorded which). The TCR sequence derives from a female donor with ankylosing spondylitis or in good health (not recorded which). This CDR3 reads CASRDSYEKLFF. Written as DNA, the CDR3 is TGTGCCAGCAGGGACAGCTATGAAAAACTGTTTTTT.